This T cell receptor (beta chain) was sequenced in a study of CD4 T cells in relation to SARS-CoV-2 and coronaviruses. CD4+ T cells from unexposed donors were obtained before the COVID-19 pandemic (2011-2018). CD4+ T cells were isolated from the cells after about nine days of culture. Repertoires were generated with immunoSEQ multiplex PCR, while TCRdb's copy carries only in-frame clones and drops some. The profile shows roughly 20,000 clones, approximately 68% of them singletons. Unmatched junction bases numbered 8, after V lost 4 bases and J lost 15 bases. The CDR3 loop spans 12 amino acids. CDR1 LNHDA and CDR2 SQIVND come from the germline V gene (reference sequence). In the case of this clone: The antigen remains undetermined.

J is TRBJ1-5 and V is TRBV19, with 8 bases identical to TRBD1. Sample: CD4+ T cells from PBMCs, cultured in vitro. The TCR originated in a human donor in good health. DNA for the CDR3: TGTGCCAGTAGTAACGGACAGGGCCTCATGCATTTT. It is translated as CASSNGQGLMHF.